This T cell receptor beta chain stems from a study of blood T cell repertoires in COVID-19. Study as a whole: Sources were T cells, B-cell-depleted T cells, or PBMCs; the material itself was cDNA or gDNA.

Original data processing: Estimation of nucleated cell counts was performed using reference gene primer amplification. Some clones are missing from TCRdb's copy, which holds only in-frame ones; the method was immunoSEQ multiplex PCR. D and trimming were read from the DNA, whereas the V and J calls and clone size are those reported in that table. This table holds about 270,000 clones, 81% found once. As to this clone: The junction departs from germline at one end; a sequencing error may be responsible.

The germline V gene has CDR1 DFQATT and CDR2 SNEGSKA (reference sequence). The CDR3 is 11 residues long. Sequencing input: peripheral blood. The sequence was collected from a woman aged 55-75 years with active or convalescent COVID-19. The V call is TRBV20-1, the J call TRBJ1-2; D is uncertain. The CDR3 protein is CSAREGYGYTF. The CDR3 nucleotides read TGCAGCGCTAGGGAGGGATATGGCTACACCTTC.